Here is one T cell receptor beta chain with its context. The treatment was: roughly 18 received Ad26.COV2.S at low or high dose, single or two shots; 5 received placebo; per-sample allocation not given. Day 63 following the first vaccine or placebo injection was when the samples were taken. This CDR3 is 12 amino acids long. The germline gives CDR1 MNHEY, CDR2 SVGEGT. Between the trimmed V and J ends, which lost 2 bases and 11 bases, there was a span of 12 bases. This sample stems from a study of Ad26.COV2.S vaccination and SARS-CoV-2 variants. Method: immunoSEQ multiplex PCR; TCRdb's copy keeps in-frame clones and lacks some. The sample holds around 370,000 clones, roughly 85% seen once.

The genes are TRBV6-2 or TRBV6-3 and TRBJ1-1; the D is unclear. The sequencing here drew on peripheral blood, taken in a trial of Ad26.COV2.S vaccine versus placebo. This TCR was sampled from a person between 18 and 65 years old who received the Ad26.COV2.S COVID-19 vaccine or a placebo. The CDR3 is CASSYEGRLAFF. Here the CDR3 DNA reads TGTGCCAGCAGTTACGAGGGCAGACTGGCTTTCTTT.